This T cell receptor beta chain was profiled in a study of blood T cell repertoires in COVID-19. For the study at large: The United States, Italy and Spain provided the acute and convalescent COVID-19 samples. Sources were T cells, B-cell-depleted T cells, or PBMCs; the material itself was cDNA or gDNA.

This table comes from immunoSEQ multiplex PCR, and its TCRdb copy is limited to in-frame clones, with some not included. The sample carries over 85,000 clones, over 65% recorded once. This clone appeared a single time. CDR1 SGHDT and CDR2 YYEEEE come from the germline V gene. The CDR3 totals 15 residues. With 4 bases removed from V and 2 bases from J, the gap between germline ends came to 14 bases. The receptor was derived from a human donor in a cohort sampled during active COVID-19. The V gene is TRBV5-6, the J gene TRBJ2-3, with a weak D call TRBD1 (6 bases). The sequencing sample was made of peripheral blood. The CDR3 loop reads CASSNRDRYTDTQYF. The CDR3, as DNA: TGTGCCAGCAGCAACCGAGACAGGTACACAGATACGCAGTATTTT.